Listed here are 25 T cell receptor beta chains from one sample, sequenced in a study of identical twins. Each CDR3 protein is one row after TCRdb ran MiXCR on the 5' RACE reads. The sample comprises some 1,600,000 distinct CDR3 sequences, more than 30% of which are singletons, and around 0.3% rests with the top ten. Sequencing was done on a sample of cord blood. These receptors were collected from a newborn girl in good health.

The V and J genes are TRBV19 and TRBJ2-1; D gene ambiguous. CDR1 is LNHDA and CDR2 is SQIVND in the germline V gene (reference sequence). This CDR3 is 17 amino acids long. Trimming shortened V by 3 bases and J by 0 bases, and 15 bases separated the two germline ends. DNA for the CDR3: TGTGCCAGTAGTATCCTGTTCAGGCGGAGCTCCTACAATGAGCAGTTCTTC. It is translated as CASSILFRRSSYNEQFF.

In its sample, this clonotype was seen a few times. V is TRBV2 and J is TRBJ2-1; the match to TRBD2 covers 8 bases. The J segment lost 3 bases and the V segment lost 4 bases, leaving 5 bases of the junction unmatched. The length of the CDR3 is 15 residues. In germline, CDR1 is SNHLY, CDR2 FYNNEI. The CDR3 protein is CASSALAGDYNEQFF. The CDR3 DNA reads TGTGCCAGCAGTGCCCTAGCGGGTGACTACAATGAGCAGTTCTTC.

CDR3 sequence reads: CASSPSRLAVYGQYF. The CDR3 region has the DNA TGCGCCAGCAGCCCTTCTAGACTAGCGGTCTACGGGCAGTACTTC. The J gene is TRBJ2-4, the V gene TRBV5-1; 9 bases are shared with TRBD2. Per germline, CDR1 SGHRS and CDR2 YFSETQ. With 4 bases clipped from V and 13 bases from J, the junction kept 15 bases outside the gene matches. The CDR3 contains 15 residues.

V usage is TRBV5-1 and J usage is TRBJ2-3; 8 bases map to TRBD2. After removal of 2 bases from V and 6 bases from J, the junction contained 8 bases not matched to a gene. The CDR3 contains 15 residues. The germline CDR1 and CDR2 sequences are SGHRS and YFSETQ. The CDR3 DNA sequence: TGCGCCAGCAGCTTTAACGGGGGGGCCGGTGATACGCAGTATTTT. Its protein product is CASSFNGGAGDTQYF.

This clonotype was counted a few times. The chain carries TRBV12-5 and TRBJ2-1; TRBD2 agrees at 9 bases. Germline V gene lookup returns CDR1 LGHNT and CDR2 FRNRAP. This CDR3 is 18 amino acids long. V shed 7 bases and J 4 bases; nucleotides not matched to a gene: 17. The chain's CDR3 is CASARQGLAGAGYNEQFF. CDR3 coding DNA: TGTGCTAGTGCCCGGCAGGGATTAGCGGGAGCAGGGTACAATGAGCAGTTCTTC.

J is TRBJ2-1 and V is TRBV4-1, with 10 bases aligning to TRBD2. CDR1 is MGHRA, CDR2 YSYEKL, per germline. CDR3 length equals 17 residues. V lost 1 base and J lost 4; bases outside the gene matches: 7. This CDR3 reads CASSQVAVAGGYNEQFF. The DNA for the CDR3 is TGCGCCAGCAGCCAAGTCGCCGTAGCGGGGGGTTACAATGAGCAGTTCTTC.

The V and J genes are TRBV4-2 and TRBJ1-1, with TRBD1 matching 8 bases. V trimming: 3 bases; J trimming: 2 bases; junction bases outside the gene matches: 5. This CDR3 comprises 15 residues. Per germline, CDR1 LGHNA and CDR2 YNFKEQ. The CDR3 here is CASSQDRASNTEAFF. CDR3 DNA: TGTGCCAGCAGCCAGGACAGGGCCTCTAACACTGAAGCTTTCTTT.

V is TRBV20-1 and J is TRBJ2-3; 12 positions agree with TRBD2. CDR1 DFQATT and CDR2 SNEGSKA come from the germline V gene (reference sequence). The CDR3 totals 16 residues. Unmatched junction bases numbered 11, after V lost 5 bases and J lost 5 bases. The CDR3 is CSAHTLAGGPRDTQYF. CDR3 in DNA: TGCAGTGCTCACACCCTAGCGGGAGGGCCTAGAGATACGCAGTATTTT.

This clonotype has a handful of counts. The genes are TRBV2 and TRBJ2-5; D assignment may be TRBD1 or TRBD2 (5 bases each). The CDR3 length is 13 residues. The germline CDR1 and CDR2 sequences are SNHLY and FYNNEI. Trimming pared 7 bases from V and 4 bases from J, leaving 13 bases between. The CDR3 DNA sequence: TGTGCCAGCAACGGGGCCTATGGAGAGACCCAGTACTTC. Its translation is CASNGAYGETQYF.

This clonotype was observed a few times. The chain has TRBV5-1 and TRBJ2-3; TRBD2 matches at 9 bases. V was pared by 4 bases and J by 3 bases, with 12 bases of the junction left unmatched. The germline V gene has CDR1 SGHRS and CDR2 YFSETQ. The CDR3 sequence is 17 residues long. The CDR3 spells CASSPGRASGITDTQYF. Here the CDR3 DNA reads TGCGCCAGCAGCCCCGGTCGGGCTAGCGGGATTACAGATACGCAGTATTTT.

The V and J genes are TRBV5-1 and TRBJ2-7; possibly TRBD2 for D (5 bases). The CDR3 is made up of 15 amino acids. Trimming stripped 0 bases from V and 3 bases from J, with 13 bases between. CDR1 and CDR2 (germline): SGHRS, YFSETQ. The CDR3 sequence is CASSLEGGYIYEQYF. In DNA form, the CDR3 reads TGCGCCAGCAGCTTGGAGGGCGGGTATATCTACGAGCAGTACTTC.

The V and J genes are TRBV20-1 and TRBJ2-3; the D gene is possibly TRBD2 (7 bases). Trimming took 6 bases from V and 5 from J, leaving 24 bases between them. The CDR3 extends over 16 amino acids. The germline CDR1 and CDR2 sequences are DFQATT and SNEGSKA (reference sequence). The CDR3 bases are TGCAGTGCGCACCAAGGGGGGGGGCCCTTCGGAGATACGCAGTATTTT. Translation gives CSAHQGGGPFGDTQYF.

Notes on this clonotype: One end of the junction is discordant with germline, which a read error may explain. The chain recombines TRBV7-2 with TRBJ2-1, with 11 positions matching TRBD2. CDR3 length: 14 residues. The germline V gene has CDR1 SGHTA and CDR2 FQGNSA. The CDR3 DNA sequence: TGTGCCCGCAGCTCACTAGCGGGAGTAAATGAGCAGTTCTTC. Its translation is CARSSLAGVNEQFF.

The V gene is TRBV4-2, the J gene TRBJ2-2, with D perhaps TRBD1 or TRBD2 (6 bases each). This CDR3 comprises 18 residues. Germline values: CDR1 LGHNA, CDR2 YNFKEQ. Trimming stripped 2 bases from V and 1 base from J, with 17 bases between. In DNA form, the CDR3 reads TGTGCCAGCAGCCAACAGGAGGCGGGACACTTGAACACCGGGGAGCTGTTTTTT. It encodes CASSQQEAGHLNTGELFF.

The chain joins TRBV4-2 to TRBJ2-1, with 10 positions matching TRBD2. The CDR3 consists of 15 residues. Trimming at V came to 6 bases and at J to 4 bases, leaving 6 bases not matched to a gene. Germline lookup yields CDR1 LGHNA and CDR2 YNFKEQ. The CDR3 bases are TGTGCCAGCAGAGGAAGCGGGGGGGATTACAATGAGCAGTTCTTC. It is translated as CASRGSGGDYNEQFF.

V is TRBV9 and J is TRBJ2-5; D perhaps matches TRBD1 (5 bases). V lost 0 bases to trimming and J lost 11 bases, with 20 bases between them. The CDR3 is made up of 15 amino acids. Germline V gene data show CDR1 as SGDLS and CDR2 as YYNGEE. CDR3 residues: CASSVDPTPGNEQYF. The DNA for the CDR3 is TGTGCCAGCAGCGTAGACCCTACCCCAGGGAATGAGCAGTACTTC. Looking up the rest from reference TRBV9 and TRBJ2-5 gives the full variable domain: DSGVTQTPKHLITATGQRVTLRCSPRSGDLSVYWYQQSLDQGLQFLIQYYNGEERAKGNILERFSAQQFPDLHSELNLSSLELGDSALYFCASSVDPTPGNEQYFGPGTRLLVL.

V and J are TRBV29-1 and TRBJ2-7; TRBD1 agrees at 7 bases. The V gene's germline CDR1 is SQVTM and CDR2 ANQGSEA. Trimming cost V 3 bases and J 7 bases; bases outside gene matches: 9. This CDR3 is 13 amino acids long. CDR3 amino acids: CSVDRTGNNEQYF. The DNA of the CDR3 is TGCAGCGTTGACCGGACAGGAAACAATGAGCAGTACTTC.

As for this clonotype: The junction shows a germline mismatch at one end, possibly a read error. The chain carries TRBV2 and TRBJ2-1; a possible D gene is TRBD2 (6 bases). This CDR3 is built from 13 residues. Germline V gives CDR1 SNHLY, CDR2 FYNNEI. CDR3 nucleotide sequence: TGTGGCAGCAATCCAGCGGGTTACAATGAGCAGTTCTTC. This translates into CGSNPAGYNEQFF.

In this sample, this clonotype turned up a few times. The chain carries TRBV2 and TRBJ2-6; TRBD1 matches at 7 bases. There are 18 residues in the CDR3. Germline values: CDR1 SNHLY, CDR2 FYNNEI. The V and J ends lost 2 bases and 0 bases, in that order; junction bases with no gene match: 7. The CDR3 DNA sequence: TGTGCCAGCAGTGAACTGGGACAGTTAAGCTCTGGGGCCAACGTCCTGACTTTC. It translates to CASSELGQLSSGANVLTF.

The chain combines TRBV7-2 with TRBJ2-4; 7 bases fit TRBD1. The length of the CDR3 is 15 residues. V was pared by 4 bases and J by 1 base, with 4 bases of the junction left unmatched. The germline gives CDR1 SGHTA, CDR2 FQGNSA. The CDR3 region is CASSYRGRAKNIQYF. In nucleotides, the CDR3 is TGTGCCAGCAGCTACAGGGGTCGGGCCAAAAACATTCAGTACTTC. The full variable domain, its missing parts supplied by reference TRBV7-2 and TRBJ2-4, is GAGVSQSPSNKVTEKGKDVELRCDPISGHTALYWYRQSLGQGLEFLIYFQGNSAPDKSGLPSDRFSAERTGGSVSTLTIQRTQQEDSAVYLCASSYRGRAKNIQYFGAGTRLSVL.

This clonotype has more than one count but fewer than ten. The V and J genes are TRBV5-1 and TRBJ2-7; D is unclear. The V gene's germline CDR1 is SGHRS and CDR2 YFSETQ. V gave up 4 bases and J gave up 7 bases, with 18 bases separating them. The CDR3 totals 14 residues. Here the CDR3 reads CASSRTISEREQYF. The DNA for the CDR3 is TGCGCCAGCAGCCGTACCATTTCTGAACGGGAGCAGTACTTC.

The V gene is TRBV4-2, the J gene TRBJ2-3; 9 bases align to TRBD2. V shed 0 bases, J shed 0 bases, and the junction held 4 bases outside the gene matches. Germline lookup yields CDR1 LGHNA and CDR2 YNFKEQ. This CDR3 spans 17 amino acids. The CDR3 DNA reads TGTGCCAGCAGCCAAGACGCCAGCGGGAGGAGCACAGATACGCAGTATTTT. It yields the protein CASSQDASGRSTDTQYF.

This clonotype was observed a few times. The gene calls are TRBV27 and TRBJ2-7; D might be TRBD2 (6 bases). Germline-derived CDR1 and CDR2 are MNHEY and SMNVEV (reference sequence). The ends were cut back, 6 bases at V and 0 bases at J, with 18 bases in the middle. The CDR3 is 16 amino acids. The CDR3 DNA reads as TGTGCCAGCAGACGGGATGCGGGACTCGGCTCCTACGAGCAGTACTTC. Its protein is CASRRDAGLGSYEQYF.

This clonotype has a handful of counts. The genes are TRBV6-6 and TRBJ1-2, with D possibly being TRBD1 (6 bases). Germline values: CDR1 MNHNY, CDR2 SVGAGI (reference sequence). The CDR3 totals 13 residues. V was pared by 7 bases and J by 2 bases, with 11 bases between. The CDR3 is CASIAGVNYGYTF. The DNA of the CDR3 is TGTGCCAGCATTGCAGGGGTAAACTATGGCTACACCTTC.

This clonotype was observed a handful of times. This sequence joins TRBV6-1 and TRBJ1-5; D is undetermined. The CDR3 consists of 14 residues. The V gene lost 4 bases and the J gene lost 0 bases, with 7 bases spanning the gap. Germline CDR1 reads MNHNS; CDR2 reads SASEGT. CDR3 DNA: TGTGCCAGCAGTGCCCAGTATAGCAATCAGCCCCAGCATTTT. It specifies CASSAQYSNQPQHF.